Listed below are T cell receptor beta chains from one sample, sequenced in a study of T cell responses to AZD1222 COVID-19 vaccine. TCRdb's table, derived via immunoSEQ multiplex PCR, lists solely in-frame clones and lacks some. The table lists approximately 160,000 clones, about 87% of them singletons, with roughly 2% in the top ten. The sequences come from peripheral blood, collected on day 0 of AZD1222 vaccination. Every receptor here comes from an adult in good health. The conserved cysteine and the conserved F or W are not part of the CDR3 here.

TRBJ2-1 | TRBV20-1 | SATDRLHNEQF
TRBJ2-7 | TRBV19 | ASSMGSTMQY
TRBJ1-1 | TRBV11-3 | ASSLVPTEAF
TRBJ2-2 | TRBV30 | AWRTGTSGRGGELF
TRBJ2-7 | TRBV2 | ASSEPAGEMAYEQY
TRBJ2-7 | TRBV4-3 | ASSQDFRSPYEQY
TRBJ2-7 | TRBV28 | ASSFLDRGNYEQY
TRBJ2-7 | TRBV7-9 | ASSPEKGGSYEQY
TRBJ1-3 | TRBV9 | ASSPSSGNTIY
TRBJ1-1 | TRBV19 | ASSIYGQAVEAF
TRBJ2-5 | TRBV7-9 | ASSLHRLAHRETQY
TRBJ2-4 | TRBV28 | ASSPNGYQKNIQY
TRBJ2-3 | TRBV29-1 | SARITDTQY
TRBJ2-5 | TRBV7-2 | ASSPTSPGRAKKTQY
TRBJ2-7 | TRBV5-4 | ASSLAGGLREQY
TRBJ1-6 | TRBV6-1 | ASSEVDTPSSPLH
TRBJ1-4 | TRBV11-3 | ASSTYRGGTNEKLF
TRBJ2-7 | TRBV5-4 | ASSPTAGSSYEQY
TRBJ2-2 | TRBV27 | ASSLGSGAGELF
TRBJ1-5 | TRBV5-5 | ASSLWGPQPQH
TRBJ2-7 | TRBV5-1 | ASSLVDGAYEQY
TRBJ1-5 | TRBV19 | ASSVRGINQPQH
TRBJ1-5 | TRBV10-3 | AISAGGPGEPQH
TRBJ2-5 | TRBV30 | AWSEGRGETQY
TRBJ2-1 | TRBV5-1 | ASSTGTSGYNEQF
TRBJ2-2 | TRBV9 | ASSYIPGGSGELF
TRBJ1-2 | TRBV5-6 | ASSSPDYGYT
TRBJ2-2 | TRBV7-3 | ASSSFNSGGNTGELF
TRBJ1-3 | TRBV2 | ASTRGGTGNTIY
TRBJ2-7 | TRBV6-5 | ASRMDIPGEQY
TRBJ2-2 | TRBV30 | ACGPGELF
TRBJ1-1 | TRBV30 | AWVRGLLAGNTEAF
TRBJ1-2 | TRBV2 | ASSETGALGGYT
TRBJ1-2 | TRBV6-5 | ASSKNRDANYGYT
TRBJ1-5 | TRBV4-3 | ASSQELDRDQPQH
TRBJ2-7 | TRBV27 | ASSFDRGYEQY
TRBJ2-4 | TRBV3-1/TRBV3-2 | ASSHERATKNIQY
TRBJ2-2 | TRBV5-5 | ASSWGQLTGELF
TRBJ1-1 | TRBV18 | ASSPGMTNTEAF